The 25 T cell receptor beta chains given below trace back to one sample, sequenced in a study of prognosis after radiotherapy for stage I lung cancer. Genomic DNA yielded TCR beta CDR3, amplified by two-round multiplex PCR. With primers specific to each TRBV and TRBJ gene, the first-round PCR was performed. TCRdb passed the multiplex PCR reads through MiXCR, listing each CDR3 protein once. The sample has around 30,000 distinct CDR3 sequences, around 34% seen once. The specimen comprised PBMCs, sampled before or after stereotactic body radiation therapy (not recorded which). The receptors come from a donor at least 50 years old with non-small cell lung cancer.

The table lists this clonotype with many counts. The V call is TRBV30, the J call TRBJ1-4, with 7 bases aligning to TRBD1. The CDR3 runs to 17 residues. The germline V gene encodes CDR1 GTSNPN and CDR2 SVGIG (reference sequence). Trimming removed 0 bases from V and 0 bases from J; junction bases left unmatched: 7. The CDR3 reads CAWSVFRQGSTNEKLFF. The CDR3 nucleotides are TGTGCCTGGAGTGTATTCCGACAGGGCTCAACTAATGAAAAACTGTTTTTT.

This clonotype was seen a handful of times. A read error is the likely source, as a far larger clone sits one nucleotide away. The V and J genes are TRBV6-5 and TRBJ1-3; D is uncertain. Trimming took off 8 bases at V and 2 bases at J, with 13 bases between the two ends. Germline lookup yields CDR1 MNHEY and CDR2 SVGAGI. CDR3 length equals 14 residues. CDR3 amino acids: CASGLEDPGNTIYF. The CDR3 nucleotides are TGTGCCAGCGGTTTAGAGGACCCTGGAAACACCATATATTTT.

This clonotype occurred many times. The chain combines TRBV6-7 with TRBJ1-6, with 7 bases lining up with TRBD1. TRBV6-7 is marked as an open reading frame, function uncertain. CDR3 size: 15 residues. With 4 bases clipped from V and 7 bases from J, the junction kept 7 bases outside the gene matches. As DNA, the CDR3 is TGTGCCAGCAGTTCCCACGGACAGGCAAATTCACCCCTCCACTTT. The encoded protein is CASSSHGQANSPLHF.

This clonotype was observed many times. The rearrangement joins TRBV4-1 to TRBJ2-7, with D possibly matching TRBD2 (5 bases). CDR3 size: 12 residues. V dropped 5 bases and J dropped 7 bases, with 12 bases sitting between them. Germline loops: CDR1 MGHRA, CDR2 YSYEKL. The CDR3 protein is CASSTGSGEQYF. The DNA of the CDR3 is TGCGCCAGCAGCACGGGCTCGGGGGAGCAGTACTTC.

In its sample, this clonotype was seen many times. This chain links TRBV12-3 or TRBV12-4 with TRBJ2-5; TRBD1 is a possible D gene (5 bases). This CDR3 is built from 15 residues. V lost 3 bases and J 2 bases, leaving 13 bases between the germline ends. DNA for the CDR3: TGTGCCAGCAGTTTTTTAGGGGAAACTCAAGAGACCCAGTACTTC. Translating it yields CASSFLGETQETQYF.

The chain joins TRBV27 to TRBJ2-2; D may be TRBD1 or TRBD2 (5 bases each). The CDR3 extends over 15 amino acids. Trimming removed 8 bases from V and 14 bases from J, with 27 bases in between. CDR1 and CDR2 (germline): MNHEY, SMNVEV (reference sequence). DNA of the CDR3: TGTGCCAGCGCTCGCATAGGGACGAACACCGTGGATCTGTTTTTT. Protein sequence: CASARIGTNTVDLFF.

This clonotype is classed as medium-sized (0.01 to 0.1%). This chain links TRBV30 with TRBJ1-1, with 7 bases identical to TRBD1. V was clipped by 3 bases and J by 3 bases; unmatched bases: 10. CDR3 length: 15 amino acids. Germline V CDR1 and CDR2: GTSNPN, SVGIG (reference sequence). The CDR3: CAWSPNRGRYTEAFF. The CDR3 DNA reads as TGTGCCTGGAGCCCAAACAGGGGTAGATACACTGAAGCTTTCTTT.

This clonotype is categorized as medium-sized. The chain carries TRBV12-3 or TRBV12-4 and TRBJ1-2; possible D gene TRBD1, 6 bases. Between the trimmed V and J ends, which lost 6 bases and 4 bases, there was a span of 12 bases. The CDR3 contains 13 residues. The CDR3 nucleotides are TGTGCCAGCAGGGACAGTTTTACCTATGGCTACACCTTC. As protein: CASRDSFTYGYTF.

This clonotype came up many times. The J gene is TRBJ2-7, the V gene TRBV5-6; D may be TRBD1 (5 bases). This CDR3 has 15 residues. Trimming left V 4 bases short and J 0 bases short, with 14 bases between. Germline CDR1 SGHDT, CDR2 YYEEEE. This CDR3 reads CASSGNRMDSYEQYF. Here the CDR3 DNA reads TGTGCCAGCAGCGGGAACAGGATGGACTCCTACGAGCAGTACTTC.

V gene TRBV20-1 combines with J gene TRBJ2-3, with D hard to call. The CDR3 consists of 16 residues. V lost 3 bases to trimming and J lost 2 bases, with 18 bases between them. Germline CDR1 is DFQATT and CDR2 is SNEGSKA (reference sequence). The CDR3 region has the DNA TGCAGTGCTAGTCTGGCCTCACGTGCCCTCACAGATACGCAGTATTTT. Translating it yields CSASLASRALTDTQYF.

The table lists this clonotype with many counts. This chain connects TRBV13 to TRBJ2-7; D not certain. The germline V and J ends were trimmed by 1 base and 2 bases, with 9 bases remaining between them. This CDR3 is 14 amino acids long. Germline assignment: CDR1 PRHDT and CDR2 FYEKMQ (reference sequence). The CDR3 spells CASSLAAIPYEQYF. CDR3 nucleotide sequence: TGTGCCAGCAGCTTAGCGGCAATACCCTACGAGCAGTACTTC.

The gene calls are TRBV12-3 or TRBV12-4 and TRBJ1-3; TRBD1 agrees at 9 bases. The CDR3 is 18 residues long. Unmatched junction bases numbered 16, after V lost 10 bases and J lost 0 bases. The CDR3 region is CANREWGSGQGSGNTIYF. The CDR3 region has the DNA TGTGCCAACAGGGAGTGGGGGTCGGGACAGGGCTCTGGAAACACCATATATTTT.

The chain recombines TRBV18 with TRBJ2-5; 10 nucleotides line up with TRBD1. The CDR3 loop spans 13 amino acids. V shed 3 bases and J 6 bases; nucleotides not matched to a gene: 1. The V gene's germline CDR1 is KGHSH and CDR2 LQKENI. The CDR3 sequence: CASSPGQGQTQYF. The CDR3 bases are TGTGCCAGCTCACCGGGACAGGGGCAGACCCAGTACTTC.

Comment on this clonotype: Its ends do not fully match the called genes, so a read error is possible. The rearrangement uses TRBV6-2 or TRBV6-3 and TRBJ2-1; a weak D match, TRBD2 (6 bases). Germline lookup yields CDR1 MNHEY and CDR2 SVGEGT. This CDR3 has 12 amino acids. In nucleotides, the CDR3 is TGTGCCAGCAGCGAAACCGTTACTAGCTGGCTCTTC. The encoded protein is CASSETVTSWLF.

V gene TRBV28 combines with J gene TRBJ1-4; no firm D call. The CDR3 is 13 amino acids. V lost 3 bases to trimming and J lost 8 bases, with 10 bases between them. Germline V gene data show CDR1 as MDHEN and CDR2 as SYDVKM. CDR3 bases: TGTGCCAGCAGTTTCTGGATGAGAGAAAAACTGTTTTTT. Its protein product is CASSFWMREKLFF.

The sample holds one count of this clonotype. The germline gene is not matched at one end of the junction; a read error may be the cause. The rearrangement links TRBV6-1 to TRBJ1-5; TRBD1 might be the D (5 bases). Per the germline V gene, CDR1 is MNHNS and CDR2 is SASEGT. The CDR3 is 14 residues long. The CDR3 spells CASSAGDVNHPQHF. CDR3 DNA sequence: TGTGCCAGCAGTGCCGGGGACGTAAATCATCCCCAGCATTTT.

This clonotype was seen at least ten times. The chain uses TRBV5-8 and TRBJ2-7, with a weak D call TRBD1 (5 bases). The CDR3 consists of 13 residues. The V gene's germline CDR1 is SGHTS and CDR2 YDEGEE. Trimming pared 0 bases from V and 3 bases from J, leaving 7 bases between. This CDR3 reads CASSLAQGYEQYF. For the CDR3, the DNA is TGTGCCAGCAGCTTGGCCCAGGGCTACGAGCAGTACTTC.

The chain links TRBV30 to TRBJ1-2; D is ambiguous. The CDR3 is 11 residues long. Looked up from germline, CDR1 is GTSNPN and CDR2 is SVGIG (reference sequence). V was shortened by 2 bases and J by 7 bases, with 8 bases between the two germline ends. The CDR3 reads CAWSPATGYTF. The CDR3 DNA is TGTGCCTGGAGTCCGGCGACTGGCTACACCTTC.

There are many counts of this clonotype. This chain joins TRBV5-8 and TRBJ2-1; D perhaps matches TRBD1 (5 bases). V was clipped by 6 bases and J by 0 bases, with 13 bases between them. The CDR3 extends over 15 amino acids. The germline V gene encodes CDR1 SGHTS and CDR2 YDEGEE. The CDR3 bases are TGTGCCAGCACAACAGGTTCTTCCTCCTACAATGAGCAGTTCTTC. Protein product: CASTTGSSSYNEQFF.

This clonotype came up many times. The V gene is TRBV30, the J gene TRBJ2-2; D gene unclear. Germline CDR1 reads GTSNPN; CDR2 reads SVGIG (reference sequence). Trimming took off 8 bases at V and 6 bases at J, with 16 bases between the two ends. CDR3 length: 13 amino acids. CDR3 DNA: TGTGCCCAAAAACCGCCTGGAGCCGGGGAGCTGTTTTTT. The encoded protein is CAQKPPGAGELFF.

Many counts were recorded for this clonotype. The genes are TRBV29-1 and TRBJ2-7; TRBD2 agrees at 11 bases. The CDR3 consists of 14 residues. V was clipped by 5 bases and J by 2 bases; unmatched bases: 5. Germline values: CDR1 SQVTM, CDR2 ANQGSEA. The CDR3 coding sequence is TGCAGCGTTTCCATAGCGGGAGGGCCCTACGAGCAGTACTTC. This encodes CSVSIAGGPYEQYF.

In this sample, this clonotype turned up once. The chain is built from TRBV5-1 and TRBJ2-2, with D possibly called TRBD1 or TRBD2 (5 bases each). Per germline, CDR1 SGHRS and CDR2 YFSETQ. This CDR3 spans 18 amino acids. Trimming pared 3 bases from V and 4 bases from J, leaving 22 bases between. CDR3 in DNA: TGCGCCAGCAGCTCGGCTTTTGGGCAGGGACGGATCACCGGGGAGCTGTTTTTT. Its protein is CASSSAFGQGRITGELFF.

The sample holds a few counts of this clonotype. The chain couples TRBV7-9 to TRBJ2-3; D is possibly TRBD1 or TRBD2 (5 bases each). Germline CDR1 is SEHNR and CDR2 is FQNEAQ (reference sequence). The CDR3 consists of 13 residues. V gave up 5 bases and J gave up 4 bases, with 10 bases separating them. DNA of the CDR3: TGTGCCAGCAGCCCGAGGGGCCCAGATACGCAGTATTTT. Encoded protein: CASSPRGPDTQYF.

This clonotype has at least ten counts. This chain links TRBV5-6 with TRBJ2-1; 13 bases fit TRBD2. The CDR3 sequence is 17 residues long. Germline CDR1 reads SGHDT; CDR2 reads YYEEEE. Trimming removed 4 bases from V and 9 bases from J; junction bases left unmatched: 13. In nucleotides, the CDR3 is TGTGCCAGCAGCGATGGGCCGACTAGCGGGAGGCGTAGTGAGCAGTTCTTC. Protein: CASSDGPTSGRRSEQFF. Full variable domain (missing parts from reference TRBV5-6 and TRBJ2-1): DAGVTQSPTHLIKTRGQQVTLRCSPKSGHDTVSWYQQALGQGPQFIFQYYEEEERQRGNFPDRFSGHQFPNYSSELNVNALLLGDSALYLCASSDGPTSGRRSEQFFGPGTRLTVL.

This clonotype was detected only a few times. J is TRBJ2-3 and V is TRBV10-3; TRBD2 agrees at 11 bases. Trimming at V came to 2 bases and at J to 4 bases, leaving 2 bases not matched to a gene. This CDR3 has 15 amino acids. The V gene's germline CDR1 is ENHRY and CDR2 SYGVKD. This CDR3 is CAISESSGRADTQYF. The CDR3 coding sequence is TGTGCCATCAGTGAGAGTAGCGGGAGGGCAGATACGCAGTATTTT.